This TCR beta chain comes out of a study of T cells in localized non-small cell lung cancer. The CDR3 runs 15 residues. Trimming stripped 5 bases from V and 4 bases from J, with 17 bases between. Per germline, CDR1 SGHAT and CDR2 FQNNGV. Assay: immunoSEQ multiplex PCR; the TCRdb copy retains only in-frame clones and omits some. The data contain about 82,000 clones, roughly 80% of them singletons. This chain joins TRBV11-2 and TRBJ2-5; D possibly corresponds to TRBD1 (6 bases). The receptor's source is a man aged 40 to 75 with stage II squamous cell lung carcinoma. The sample here was PBMCs, taken before any cancer treatment. The CDR3 DNA reads TGTGCCAGCAGCACCCGCATCAGGGGACGAGAGACCCAGTACTTC. The encoded protein is CASSTRIRGRETQYF.